The 18 T cell receptor beta chains reported below all come from one sample, sequenced in a study of blood T cell repertoires in COVID-19. Measured with immunoSEQ multiplex PCR; TCRdb has only the in-frame clones, and not every one. The table shows some 89,000 clones, with approximately 76% occurring only once. The source material was peripheral blood. These receptors came from a man between 65 and 85 years old with acute or convalescent COVID-19.

The chain recombines TRBV9 with TRBJ2-2; 7 bases match TRBD1. The CDR3 totals 15 residues. In germline, CDR1 is SGDLS, CDR2 YYNGEE. The V segment lost 4 bases and the J segment 6 bases; nucleotides outside the gene matches: 9. The CDR3 loop reads CASSFRTGVAGELFF. DNA for the CDR3: TGTGCCAGCAGCTTCCGAACAGGGGTCGCCGGGGAGCTGTTTTTT.

This rearrangement joins TRBV12-5 to TRBJ1-1, with unresolved D. The CDR3 contains 14 residues. The germline V and J ends were trimmed by 3 bases and 5 bases, with 13 bases remaining between them. Germline lookup yields CDR1 LGHNT and CDR2 FRNRAP. In DNA, the CDR3 is TGTGCTAGTGGTTTCGACATTCCCGTTACTGAAGCTTTCTTT. Protein sequence: CASGFDIPVTEAFF.

V and J are TRBV19 and TRBJ2-5; the D gene is possibly TRBD1 (6 bases). Germline V gene data show CDR1 as LNHDA and CDR2 as SQIVND (reference sequence). V was cut by 2 bases and J by 2 bases, with 9 bases left in between. The CDR3 has 14 residues. The CDR3 region is CASSIRTDQETQYF. The DNA for the CDR3 is TGTGCCAGTAGTATAAGGACAGATCAAGAGACCCAGTACTTC.

V usage is TRBV15 and J usage is TRBJ1-5; 8 nucleotides match TRBD1. V dropped 3 bases and J dropped 4; count of bases not matched to a gene: 2. The CDR3 length is 14 residues. Germline assignment: CDR1 LNHNV and CDR2 YYDKDF (reference sequence). CDR3 protein: CATSRTGENQPQHF. CDR3 nucleotides: TGTGCCACCAGCAGGACAGGGGAAAATCAGCCCCAGCATTTT.

The chain couples TRBV6-5 to TRBJ1-1, with TRBD1 as a possible D gene (6 bases). Looked up from germline, CDR1 is MNHEY and CDR2 is SVGAGI. The CDR3 is 14 amino acids. V lost 5 bases to trimming and J lost 7 bases, with 17 bases between them. The CDR3 region has the DNA TGTGCCAGCAGTCCCCGAGGGGGAACCCATGAAGCTTTCTTT. Its translation is CASSPRGGTHEAFF.

The V call is TRBV5-1, the J call TRBJ2-2; D is perhaps TRBD2 (7 bases). The CDR3 is 16 amino acids. Germline values: CDR1 SGHRS, CDR2 YFSETQ. Trimming left V 6 bases short and J 2 bases short, with 17 bases between. CDR3 in amino acids: CASNLGGQINTGELFF. The CDR3 nucleotides read TGCGCCAGCAACCTGGGGGGGCAAATAAACACCGGGGAGCTGTTTTTT. The full variable domain, completed using reference TRBV5-1 and TRBJ2-2, is KAGVTQTPRYLIKTRGQQVTLSCSPISGHRSVSWYQQTPGQGLQFLFEYFSETQRNKGNFPGRFSGRQFSNSRSEMNVSTLELGDSALYLCASNLGGQINTGELFFGEGSRLTVL.

The chain employs TRBV5-1 and TRBJ1-2, with TRBD1 identical over 7 bases. Germline V gives CDR1 SGHRS, CDR2 YFSETQ. The CDR3 is 15 residues long. Trimming at V came to 4 bases and at J to 0 bases, leaving 6 bases not matched to a gene. CDR3 DNA: TGCGCCAGCAGCGCCGACAGGGATGCTAACTATGGCTACACCTTC. Translated: CASSADRDANYGYTF.

The V gene is TRBV3-1 (or the pseudogene TRBV3-2), the J gene TRBJ2-6, with a tentative D call TRBD1 (5 bases). V lost 8 bases, J lost 0 bases, and 14 bases lay in between. Per germline, CDR1 LGHDT and CDR2 YNNKEL (reference sequence). The CDR3 has 16 residues. The CDR3 spells CASGAAKYSGANVLTF. CDR3 DNA sequence: TGTGCCAGCGGGGCGGCGAAATACTCTGGGGCCAACGTCCTGACTTTC.

The chain uses TRBV2 and TRBJ1-6, with D perhaps TRBD1 (6 bases). Germline assignment: CDR1 SNHLY and CDR2 FYNNEI. CDR3 length: 13 amino acids. The V end was cut by 11 bases, the J end by 8 bases, with 16 bases between. The CDR3 is CAGWGGGDSPLHF. Here the CDR3 DNA reads TGTGCCGGCTGGGGGGGCGGTGATTCACCCCTCCACTTT. Complete variable domain (other parts from reference TRBV2 and TRBJ1-6): EPEVTQTPSHQVTQMGQEVILRCVPISNHLYFYWYRQILGQKVEFLVSFYNNEISEKSEIFDDQFSVERPDGSNFTLKIRSTKLEDSAMYFCAGWGGGDSPLHFGNGTRLTVT.

This chain connects TRBV19 to TRBJ1-5; 8 nucleotides agree with TRBD1. V was pared by 6 bases and J by 5 bases, with 0 bases of the junction left unmatched. Germline V gene sequence: CDR1 LNHDA, CDR2 SQIVND (reference sequence). This CDR3 is 12 amino acids long. The CDR3 spells CASRQGDQPQHF. The CDR3 nucleotides read TGTGCCAGTAGACAGGGGGATCAGCCCCAGCATTTT.

Remarks on this clone: The junction shows a germline mismatch at one end, possibly a read error. The chain has TRBV3-1 (or the pseudogene TRBV3-2) and TRBJ1-2, with 7 bases aligning to TRBD1. The CDR3 spans 12 residues. The germline V gene encodes CDR1 LGHDT and CDR2 YNNKEL (reference sequence). The chain's CDR3 is CASSQSFGTENF. The CDR3 nucleotides read TGTGCCAGCAGCCAATCATTTGGGACAGAGAACTTC.

The genes are TRBV13 and TRBJ1-1, with 10 nucleotides matching TRBD1. This CDR3 has 15 amino acids. V dropped 4 bases and J dropped 4; count of bases not matched to a gene: 6. Per the germline V gene, CDR1 is PRHDT and CDR2 is FYEKMQ (reference sequence). The CDR3 region is CASSSDRGRGTEAFF. The CDR3 DNA reads TGTGCCAGCAGCTCAGACAGGGGGCGGGGCACTGAAGCTTTCTTT. Variable domain in full (rest from reference TRBV13 and TRBJ1-1): AAGVIQSPRHLIKEKRETATLKCYPIPRHDTVYWYQQGPGQDPQFLISFYEKMQSDKGSIPDRFSAQQFSDYHSELNMSSLELGDSALYFCASSSDRGRGTEAFFGQGTRLTVV.

This sequence joins TRBV15 and TRBJ1-5; D gene unclear. CDR3 length equals 13 residues. The germline CDR1 and CDR2 sequences are LNHNV and YYDKDF (reference sequence). Deletions cut 5 bases from V and 7 bases from J, with 12 bases between. CDR3 amino acids: CATSPGRQQPQHF. CDR3 sequence (DNA): TGTGCCACCAGCCCGGGTCGGCAACAGCCCCAGCATTTT.

V usage is TRBV20-1 and J usage is TRBJ1-5; D call uncertain. Trimming stripped 3 bases from V and 1 base from J, with 4 bases between. Germline assignment: CDR1 DFQATT and CDR2 SNEGSKA (reference sequence). The CDR3 runs to 12 residues. The CDR3 here is CSASLSNQPQHF. The DNA for the CDR3 is TGCAGTGCTAGTCTCAGCAATCAGCCCCAGCATTTT.

The chain couples TRBV6-5 to TRBJ1-2, with 7 bases matching TRBD1. Germline CDR1 is MNHEY and CDR2 is SVGAGI. The V segment lost 2 bases and the J segment 1 base; nucleotides outside the gene matches: 4. This CDR3 has 15 residues. CDR3 region: CASSYGGGSNYGYTF. In nucleotides, the CDR3 is TGTGCCAGCAGTTACGGAGGGGGCAGTAACTATGGCTACACCTTC.

The chain uses TRBV5-6 and TRBJ2-5; maybe TRBD1 (6 bases). The V gene's germline CDR1 is SGHDT and CDR2 YYEEEE. V lost 2 bases and J 1 base, leaving 9 bases between the germline ends. The CDR3 is 14 residues long. Written as DNA, the CDR3 is TGTGCCAGCAGCTTACAGGGATTCCAAGAGACCCAGTACTTC. Translating gives CASSLQGFQETQYF. Combining the CDR3 with reference TRBV5-6 and TRBJ2-5 gives the whole variable domain DAGVTQSPTHLIKTRGQQVTLRCSPKSGHDTVSWYQQALGQGPQFIFQYYEEEERQRGNFPDRFSGHQFPNYSSELNVNALLLGDSALYLCASSLQGFQETQYFGPGTRLLVL.

V usage is TRBV7-8 and J usage is TRBJ1-5; 10 bases align to TRBD1. CDR3 length: 19 amino acids. Looked up from germline, CDR1 is SGHVS and CDR2 is FQNEAQ. V shed 1 base, J shed 1 base, and the junction held 10 bases outside the gene matches. The CDR3 coding sequence is TGTGCCAGCAGCTTAGGCCAGGGACAGGGGTCGCTGAGCAATCAGCCCCAGCATTTT. This sequence encodes CASSLGQGQGSLSNQPQHF.

The chain carries TRBV7-9 and TRBJ2-5; 10 positions agree with TRBD1. The CDR3 covers 16 residues. The V and J ends lost 2 bases and 5 bases, in that order; junction bases with no gene match: 8. Germline V gene data show CDR1 as SEHNR and CDR2 as FQNEAQ (reference sequence). CDR3 sequence: CASSLPRQGAGETQYF. The CDR3 DNA sequence: TGTGCCAGCAGCTTACCCCGACAGGGGGCCGGGGAGACCCAGTACTTC.